This entry is about one TCR beta chain. This clonotype was seen once. Its antigen has not been determined. Per-nucleotide qualities are absent, and no much larger clonotype sits a single base away. A single read makes a weak case. V is clipped by 6 bases and J by 4 bases, and the sequence between their germline boundaries is 15 bases long. CDR1 and CDR2, per the germline V gene, are MNHNS and SASEGT. The CDR3 holds 15 amino acids from the cysteine to the phenylalanine. This entry keeps only the CDR3 DNA: 45 bases, framed from base 1. The sample belongs to a study of vaccination and CD4 T cells after COVID-19 (dated by TCRdb to between 2021 and 2023). General notes on the study: The convalescent cohort included six males and four females, with two Hispanic individuals, seven Caucasians, two Asians and one multiracial person. Participants got two doses of the Pfizer-BioNTech BNT162b2 vaccine (n=8) or two doses of the Moderna mRNA-1273 vaccine (n=2). Post-COVID blood samples from convalescent patients were collected a median of approximately 93 days after diagnosis, with a range of 35 to 161 days. Post-vaccine blood samples were collected a median of around 10 weeks after the second vaccine dose, ranging from roughly 12 to 250 days. For stimulating the cultures, overlapping spike peptide pools were used, derived from SARS-CoV-2 as well as from the common cold coronaviruses HCoV-NL63, HCoV-OC43 and HCoV-229E. In control cultures, a CEFX viral epitope pool was used as positive control, an HIV-1 Nef peptide pool was used as negative control, or no peptide was added. In around ten COVID-19 convalescent patients and a few infection-naive healthy vaccine recipients, the spike-specific CD4+ TCR repertoire before mRNA vaccination was compared with the repertoire after mRNA vaccination. Here is what the overall study found, with its caveats: In convalescent patients, a median about 86% of post-vaccine SARS-CoV-2-reactive clones were detected only after vaccination, suggesting vaccine-specific priming. Only a relatively small number of convalescent patients were included in the study, and early timepoints following natural infection were not analyzed. Nearly all vaccine-specific clones in convalescent patients (304 of 307) were mono-reactive for SARS-CoV-2 spike rather than cross-reactive with common cold coronaviruses. The median number of SARS-CoV-2-reactive clonotypes rose from 20 to 25 after infection to 35 to 45 after vaccination, but the change was not significant.

Per the publication, the treatment or condition label means: approximately nine-day PBMC culture with coronavirus spike peptide pools or control peptides (ViraFEST assay). To expand antigen-specific T cells with peptide pools and then pick out the expanded clonotypes through TCR sequencing, the study relied on the ViraFEST assay. Negative nucleocapsid antibody tests before and after vaccination confirmed that the healthy vaccine recipients had no prior SARS-CoV-2 infection. Approximately 1.8 million PBMCs per well were cultured in IMDM with about 5% human AB serum and 8 to 10 IU/ml IL-2, plus 10 ug/ml peptide pools. On days 3 and 7, half of the culture medium was replaced with fresh IL-2-containing medium. After 10 days of culture, CD4+ T cells were isolated by negative selection with the EasySep CD4+ T cell isolation kit. Ficoll-Paque Plus gradient centrifugation was used to isolate PBMCs from whole blood, and the isolated PBMCs were then either used fresh or cryopreserved at -140C. Culture conditions were generally each tested in triplicate wells.

The method behind the library was PCR. TCR sequencing of DNA from cultured CD4+ T cells used the Oncomine TCR Beta short-read assay at the Johns Hopkins FTIC core. Genomic DNA was extracted from the cultured CD4+ T cells with the QIAamp micro DNA kit. Oncomine TCR Beta libraries made from cultured CD4+ T cells were pooled using unique dual indexes and sequenced on an Illumina iSeq 100. Per the authors' processing: Non-productive sequences were removed, and CDR3s not starting with C, not ending with F or W, or shorter than 7 amino acids were discarded. Antigen-specific clonotypes were identified with the MANAFEST web application by comparing peptide-stimulated wells with reference and other culture wells. An FDR below 0.05, an odds ratio above 5, and a productive frequency above 0.1% in at least two of three replicate wells were required for clones to be considered positive. Clonotypes that were significantly expanded in both SARS-CoV-2 spike wells and at least one common cold coronavirus spike condition were defined as cross-reactive. Using R version 3.6.1, CDR3 homology was evaluated through Levenshtein distances (stringdist) along with unrooted phylogenetic trees (ape). TCRdb itself trimmed the public reads at Q25 with fastp, ran MiXCR and retained productive beta chains. Every CDR3 protein is listed once, alongside the most common genes and DNA of its rows. The V and J calls were not made by the authors but by TCRdb's processing. The sample includes tens of thousands of distinct CDR3 sequences, with 67% observed a single time. Around 15% of the sample goes to the ten largest clones.

The receptor chain draws on TRBV6-1 and TRBJ2-2; the D segment could be TRBD1, given 7 matching bases. This sequence originates from a human donor who received a COVID-19 vaccine. The sample was CD4+ T cells from blood, cultured in vitro, taken after SARS-CoV-2 vaccination. The CDR3 protein: CASRTGEEGTGELFF. In nucleotides, the sequence is TGTGCCAGCAGAACAGGGGAGGAGGGCACCGGGGAGCTGTTTTTT.